The 14 T cell receptor beta chains given below trace back to one sample, sequenced in a study of blood T cells in healthy people across ages. Then a second PCR, running roughly 7 to 11 cycles, was carried out with a sample-barcoded 5' primer and a J-beta primer mix. A single record per CDR3 protein comes from TCRdb applying MiXCR to the 5' RACE reads. The sample holds about 1.4 million distinct CDR3 sequences, roughly 59% seen once. Sequencing was performed on blood. The receptor source for this set is a man in his late teens or twenties in good health.

The CDR3 sequence is CASSLGGKGAGELFF. In nucleotides, the CDR3 is TGTGCCAGCAGTTTAGGGGGGAAAGGGGCCGGGGAGCTGTTTTTT. This chain uses TRBV12-3 or TRBV12-4 with TRBJ2-2; either TRBD1 or TRBD2 may supply D (5 bases each). V was pared by 1 base and J by 6 bases, with 12 bases between. There are 15 residues in the CDR3.

There are a few counts of this clonotype. The genes are TRBV10-3 and TRBJ2-5; 7 bases match TRBD2. Germline values: CDR1 ENHRY, CDR2 SYGVKD. The CDR3 covers 18 residues. Germline trimming cut 3 bases from V and 2 bases from J; bases unmatched to any gene: 15. The CDR3 reads CAISEGDWFLAEQETQYF. CDR3 DNA sequence: TGTGCCATCAGTGAAGGCGACTGGTTTCTAGCGGAGCAAGAGACCCAGTACTTC.

The chain carries TRBV20-1 and TRBJ2-4, with D possibly TRBD1 on 6 matching bases. The tail of the sequence fits TRBJ2-7 better, so the J call may be wrong. The CDR3 has 14 amino acids. Per the germline V gene, CDR1 is DFQATT and CDR2 is SNEGSKA (reference sequence). The chain's CDR3 is CSARDLDRSYEQYF. CDR3 bases: TGCAGTGCTAGAGATCTGGACAGATCCTACGAGCAGTACTTC.

The chain combines TRBV7-2 with TRBJ1-2; D is unresolved. Germline assignment: CDR1 SGHTA and CDR2 FQGNSA. Trimming pared 3 bases from V and 3 bases from J, leaving 11 bases between. CDR3 length: 14 amino acids. CDR3 nucleotides: TGTGCCAGCAGCTTTACATCAAGCCACTATGGCTACACCTTC. Encoded protein: CASSFTSSHYGYTF.

The chain employs TRBV29-1 and TRBJ2-1; D gene unclear. Germline loops: CDR1 SQVTM, CDR2 ANQGSEA. There are 12 residues in the CDR3. Trimming took off 3 bases at V and 7 bases at J, with 10 bases between the two ends. The CDR3 loop is CSVEFRQNEQFF. For the CDR3, the DNA is TGCAGCGTTGAGTTCCGTCAGAATGAGCAGTTCTTC.

J is TRBJ1-1 and V is TRBV20-1, with TRBD1 matching over 7 bases. This CDR3 region has 15 residues. J was trimmed by 5 bases and V by 1 base; bases with no gene match: 10. Germline CDR1 reads DFQATT; CDR2 reads SNEGSKA (reference sequence). For the CDR3, the DNA is TGCAGTGCTAGAGCTGTCGACAGGGTTGGAACTGAAGCTTTCTTT. Its translation is CSARAVDRVGTEAFF.

This chain links TRBV10-3 with TRBJ2-1; weak D call: TRBD1 (6 bases). The germline gives CDR1 ENHRY, CDR2 SYGVKD. Trimming cost V 4 bases and J 4 bases, with 11 bases left between them. There are 14 residues in the CDR3. CDR3 region: CAISGRQEYNEQFF. The CDR3 bases are TGTGCCATCAGTGGACGACAGGAGTACAATGAGCAGTTCTTC.

This chain links TRBV27 with TRBJ2-3; 10 positions match TRBD2. The CDR3 is 15 residues long. The trim removed 5 bases at V and 5 bases at J, leaving 7 bases unmatched. From germline, CDR1 is MNHEY and CDR2 SMNVEV (reference sequence). CDR3 in amino acids: CASSKLAGRQDTQYF. The CDR3, as DNA: TGTGCCAGCAGTAAACTAGCGGGGAGGCAAGATACGCAGTATTTT.

The gene calls are TRBV11-3 and TRBJ2-1; D call uncertain. Between the trimmed V and J ends, which lost 4 bases and 0 bases, there was a span of 10 bases. Germline V CDR1 and CDR2: SGHNT, YENEEA. The CDR3 runs to 15 residues. Here the CDR3 reads CASSSSESSYNEQFF. For the CDR3, the DNA is TGTGCCAGCAGCTCCTCCGAGAGCTCCTACAATGAGCAGTTCTTC.

V usage is TRBV11-2 and J usage is TRBJ2-1; the D gene could be TRBD1 or TRBD2 (5 bases each). Germline CDR1 SGHAT, CDR2 FQNNGV. This CDR3 is built from 12 residues. Trimming cost V 5 bases and J 14 bases, with 16 bases left between them. This CDR3 is CASSPTGTPKFF. The CDR3, as DNA: TGTGCCAGCAGCCCCACCGGGACCCCTAAGTTCTTC.

This clonotype was recorded once. The J gene is TRBJ2-7, the V gene TRBV6-1; D is possibly TRBD2 (6 bases). The germline V and J ends were trimmed by 1 base and 2 bases, with 12 bases remaining between them. The germline gives CDR1 MNHNS, CDR2 SASEGT. This CDR3 is built from 15 residues. CDR3 sequence reads: CASSEGSGSPYEQYF. The DNA for the CDR3 is TGTGCCAGCAGTGAAGGAAGCGGGTCTCCCTACGAGCAGTACTTC.

V gene TRBV20-1 combines with J gene TRBJ2-5; D may be TRBD1 (6 bases). This CDR3 spans 14 amino acids. V lost 0 bases, J lost 2 bases, and 10 bases lay in between. Germline CDR1 and CDR2: DFQATT and SNEGSKA (reference sequence). The CDR3 loop is CSARDGTGQETQYF. For the CDR3, the DNA is TGCAGTGCTAGAGACGGAACAGGGCAAGAGACCCAGTACTTC.

The V gene is TRBV6-5, the J gene TRBJ2-7; 10 bases agree with TRBD1. The V gene's germline CDR1 is MNHEY and CDR2 SVGAGI. The CDR3 sequence is 15 residues long. With 5 bases clipped from V and 5 bases from J, the junction kept 9 bases outside the gene matches. This CDR3 is CASSDYQTGGNEQYF. CDR3 sequence (DNA): TGTGCCAGCAGTGATTACCAGACAGGGGGCAACGAGCAGTACTTC.

Only a few counts were recorded for this clonotype. V and J are TRBV25-1 and TRBJ2-1; D unresolved. Germline values: CDR1 MGHDK, CDR2 SYGVNS. CDR3 length equals 11 residues. V was pared by 8 bases and J by 5 bases, with 7 bases between. In DNA, the CDR3 is TGTGCCAGCCTAATAAACAATGAGCAGTTCTTC. This codes for CASLINNEQFF.